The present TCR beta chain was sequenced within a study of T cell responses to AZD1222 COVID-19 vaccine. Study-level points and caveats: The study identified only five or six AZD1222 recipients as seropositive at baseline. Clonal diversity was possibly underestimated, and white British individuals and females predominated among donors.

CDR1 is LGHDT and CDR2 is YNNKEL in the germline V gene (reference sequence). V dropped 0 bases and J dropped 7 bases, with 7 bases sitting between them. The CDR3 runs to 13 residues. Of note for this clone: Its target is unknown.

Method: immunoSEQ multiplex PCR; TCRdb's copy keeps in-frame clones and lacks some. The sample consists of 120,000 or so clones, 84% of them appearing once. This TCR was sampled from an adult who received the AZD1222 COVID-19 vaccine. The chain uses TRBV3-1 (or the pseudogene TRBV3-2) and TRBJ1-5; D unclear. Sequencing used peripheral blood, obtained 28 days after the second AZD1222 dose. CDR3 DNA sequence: TGTGCCAGCAGCCAAGATCCGGGGCAGCCCCAGCATTTT. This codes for CASSQDPGQPQHF.